One sample yielded the 23 T cell receptor beta chains listed below, sequenced in a study of T cells in women clearing cervical HPV infection. Sequenced by immunoSEQ multiplex PCR; TCRdb stores in-frame clones only, minus some. The listing records fewer than 30,000 clones. The sequenced sample consisted of blood buffy coat. These receptors were collected from a woman between 18 and 70 years old with a cervical HPV16 infection that either progressed to CIN3+ or cleared (not recorded which).

Of note for this clone: The DNA ends 3 residues before the CDR3 does, and the rest of the CDR3 is filled in from the germline J gene. The J gene is TRBJ2-7, the V gene TRBV20-1; 7 bases are a match to TRBD2. The junction had 15 bases not matched to a gene; V was cut back by 4 bases and J by 6 bases. The V gene's germline CDR1 is DFQATT and CDR2 SNEGSKA (reference sequence). The CDR3 loop spans 15 amino acids. This chain's CDR3 is CSAKPPGLRGSEQYF. The part of the CDR3 DNA that was read is TGCAGTGCTAAACCTCCGGGACTAAGGGGCTCCGAG.

Worth noting for this clone: The observed sequence ends 3 residues before the CDR3 terminus, with the missing tail filled in from the germline J gene. The chain links TRBV20-1 to TRBJ2-7, with 8 bases identical to TRBD2. V lost 5 bases and J lost 2; bases outside the gene matches: 11. Germline lookup yields CDR1 DFQATT and CDR2 SNEGSKA (reference sequence). CDR3 length: 15 residues. Partial CDR3 DNA: TGCAGTGCTGCTCATGGGACTAGGCCGACCTACGAG. Its translation: CSAAHGTRPTYE. In full, the CDR3 is CSAAHGTRPTYEQYF.

Note on this clone: The read terminates 3 residues ahead of where the CDR3 ends, so the germline J gene completes it. The V call is TRBV20-1, the J call TRBJ2-1; a weak D match, TRBD1 (5 bases). V dropped 4 bases and J dropped 7 bases, with 14 bases sitting between them. CDR3 size: 13 residues. Germline CDR1 and CDR2: DFQATT and SNEGSKA (reference sequence). The sequenced CDR3 bases are TGCAGTGCTACGACAACCCCAGGGAATGAG. Its translation: CSATTTPGNE. The whole CDR3 protein reads CSATTTPGNEQFF.

In regard to this clone: The CDR3 end is not reached by the read, which stops 3 residues before it; the germline J gene fills it in. The chain has TRBV10-2 and TRBJ2-6, with D tentatively TRBD2 (6 bases). This CDR3 has 16 residues. Germline assignment: CDR1 WSHSY and CDR2 SAAADI. Trimming took 0 bases from V and 4 from J, leaving 10 bases between them. CDR3 DNA, as far as it was read: TGCGCCAGCAGTGAGTCGGCGGGGTGGGGGGCCAACGTC. This translates into CASSESAGWGANV. The full-length CDR3 reads as CASSESAGWGANVLTF.

To note about this clone: The CDR3 goes on 3 residues after the read ends, and that part is filled in from the germline J gene. V is TRBV6-1 and J is TRBJ2-1, with TRBD2 matching 7 bases. After removal of 1 base from V and 4 bases from J, the junction contained 4 bases not matched to a gene. This CDR3 spans 15 amino acids. CDR1 and CDR2 from the germline V gene are MNHNS and SASEGT. Incomplete CDR3 DNA: TGTGCCAGCAGTGAAGGGGGGACTACTTACAATGAG. This codes for CASSEGGTTYNE. In full, the CDR3 is CASSEGGTTYNEQFF.

By frequency, this clone registers medium-sized (0.01 to 0.1%). The read comes to an end 3 residues before the CDR3 does, leaving the germline J gene to fill in the end. The V call is TRBV10-3, the J call TRBJ2-3, with 9 bases that match TRBD1. The V and J ends lost 3 bases and 2 bases, in that order; junction bases with no gene match: 3. The CDR3 length is 15 residues. Germline V gene lookup returns CDR1 ENHRY and CDR2 SYGVKD. The CDR3 DNA, read in part, is TGTGCCATCAGTGAAGGACAGGGGAACACAGATACG. Protein product: CAISEGQGNTDT. The CDR3 in full is CAISEGQGNTDTQYF.

Details on this clone: The read falls 3 residues short of the CDR3 end, and the missing part is taken from the germline J gene. The chain is built from TRBV11-3 and TRBJ1-2; unclear D gene. V dropped 0 bases and J dropped 6 bases, with 5 bases sitting between them. The CDR3 spans 12 residues. The germline CDR1 and CDR2 sequences are SGHNT and YENEEA. CDR3 in amino acids: CASSLDLHGYTF. The covered CDR3 bases are TGTGCCAGCAGCTTAGATCTCCATGGC.

As to this clone: With the read ending 3 residues before the CDR3 end, the germline J gene is used to fill in that end. J is TRBJ2-7 and V is TRBV2; TRBD2 matches 7 bases. The CDR3 is 16 residues long. The germline CDR1 and CDR2 sequences are SNHLY and FYNNEI. Trimming cost V 6 bases and J 4 bases; bases outside gene matches: 15. CDR3 region: CASRTLAADPLYEQYF. The CDR3 DNA, read in part, is TGTGCCAGCAGAACTCTAGCGGCGGATCCCCTTTACGAG. The variable domain in full, with the rest retrieved from reference TRBV2 and TRBJ2-7, is EPEVTQTPSHQVTQMGQEVILRCVPISNHLYFYWYRQILGQKVEFLVSFYNNEISEKSEIFDDQFSVERPDGSNFTLKIRSTKLEDSAMYFCASRTLAADPLYEQYFGPGTRLTVT.

Concerning this clone: Read sequence stops 3 residues before the CDR3 end, and the germline J gene provides the missing end. The V call is TRBV7-7, the J call TRBJ1-1; 7 nucleotides match TRBD1. The CDR3 runs 13 residues. The germline CDR1 and CDR2 sequences are SSHAT and FNYEAQ (reference sequence). V trimming: 5 bases; J trimming: 4 bases; junction bases outside the gene matches: 4. CDR3 amino acids: CASSRGDSTEAFF. The covered CDR3 bases are TGTGCCAGCAGCAGAGGGGACAGCACTGAA. Using reference TRBV7-7 and TRBJ1-1 for the parts outside the CDR3, the full variable domain is GAGVSQSPRYKVTKRGQDVTLRCDPISSHATLYWYQQALGQGPEFLTYFNYEAQPDKSGLPSDRFSAERPEGSISTLTIQRTEQRDSAMYRCASSRGDSTEAFFGQGTRLTVV.

On this clone: The read terminates 3 residues ahead of where the CDR3 ends, so the germline J gene completes it. The chain couples TRBV5-6 to TRBJ1-2; D gene uncertain. V lost 0 bases, J lost 7 bases, and 16 bases lay in between. Germline values: CDR1 SGHDT, CDR2 YYEEEE. This CDR3 has 15 residues. Incomplete CDR3 DNA: TGTGCCAGCAGCTTGGTACTCCCCACCTTCGGTGGC. Protein product: CASSLVLPTFGG. The complete CDR3 sequence is CASSLVLPTFGGYTF.

Turning to this clone: The sequence runs out 3 residues before the end of the CDR3; the remainder is reconstructed from the germline J gene. The chain is built from TRBV18 and TRBJ2-2; D might be TRBD2 (6 bases). CDR1 KGHSH and CDR2 LQKENI come from the germline V gene. V lost 3 bases and J lost 4, with 12 bases in between. The CDR3 spans 15 residues. The CDR3 DNA, read in part, is TGTGCCAGCTCACCGGGACGGGACTCCACCGGGGAG. It is translated as CASSPGRDSTGE. The complete CDR3 reads CASSPGRDSTGELFF.

A note on this clone: The read stops 3 residues short of the end of the CDR3; the missing end is completed from the germline J gene. The rearrangement uses TRBV19 and TRBJ2-3; 8 nucleotides line up with TRBD2. The CDR3 contains 17 residues. V was clipped by 10 bases and J by 5 bases; unmatched bases: 20. Germline loops: CDR1 LNHDA, CDR2 SQIVND (reference sequence). The CDR3 protein is CATAVGIGTRDIDTQYF. Partial CDR3 DNA: TGTGCCACCGCAGTGGGGATAGGGACTAGGGATATAGATACG.

Regarding this clone: At one of its ends the junction is not consistent with the germline gene, which may arise from a read error. The missing CDR3 end, 3 residues past where the read stops, is filled in from the germline J gene. The chain has TRBV7-7 and TRBJ2-3, with D possibly matching TRBD1 (5 bases). Germline assignment: CDR1 SSHAT and CDR2 FNYEAQ (reference sequence). This CDR3 contains 18 residues. CDR3 DNA (partial): TGTGCTAGCAGCCTTTCCCTATTAGCAGGGCCTAACCAAGAGACG. Its protein product is CASSLSLLAGPNQET. The entire CDR3 sequence reads CASSLSLLAGPNQETQYF.

With respect to this clone: Sequencing ends 3 residues short of the CDR3 end; the germline J gene provides the rest. The rearrangement links TRBV30 to TRBJ1-2, with 7 bases lining up with TRBD1. This CDR3 spans 14 amino acids. Germline V gene data show CDR1 as GTSNPN and CDR2 as SVGIG (reference sequence). The junction had 11 bases not matched to a gene; V was cut back by 4 bases and J by 6 bases. The CDR3 bases that were read are TGTGCCTGGAATAGGGGAATGGGGACAGATGGC. It is translated as CAWNRGMGTDG. The complete CDR3 sequence is CAWNRGMGTDGYTF. Full variable domain (missing parts from reference TRBV30 and TRBJ1-2): SQTIHQWPATLVQPVGSPLSLECTVEGTSNPNLYWYRQAAGRGLQLLFYSVGIGQISSEVPQNLSASRPQDRQFILSSKKLLLSDSGFYLCAWNRGMGTDGYTFGSGTRLTVV.

On this clone: The CDR3 end falls 3 residues outside the read, so it is completed with the germline J gene. The V and J genes are TRBV6-1 and TRBJ1-5; tentative D call: TRBD1 (5 bases). There are 14 residues in the CDR3. Trimming removed 2 bases at V and 5 bases at J, with 10 bases between. Germline loops: CDR1 MNHNS, CDR2 SASEGT. CDR3 DNA (partial): TGTGCCAGCAGTGAAATCCGGGACTATCAGCCC. Translated, it gives CASSEIRDYQP. The whole CDR3 reads CASSEIRDYQPQHF.

With respect to this clone: The sequenced fragment ends 3 residues before the CDR3 boundary, so the rest is inferred from the germline J gene. The chain combines TRBV7-2 with TRBJ1-2; D ambiguous. CDR3 length: 14 residues. CDR1 and CDR2 (germline): SGHTA, FQGNSA. The CDR3: CASSLTSPPYDYTF. The covered CDR3 bases are TGTGCCAGCAGCTTGACTTCTCCCCCCTACGAC.

About this clone itself: The read is 3 residues too short to cover the CDR3 end, so that end is filled in from the germline J gene. This chain joins TRBV16 and TRBJ1-6; TRBD1 aligns across 7 bases. The CDR3 runs 15 residues. Germline assignment: CDR1 KGHSY and CDR2 FQNENV. The J segment lost 10 bases and the V segment lost 4 bases, leaving 10 bases of the junction unmatched. CDR3 DNA (partial): TGTGCCAGCAGCCTTGAGACAGGGACGGGATCACCC. Translating it yields CASSLETGTGSP. Given in full, the CDR3 is CASSLETGTGSPLHF.

Concerning this clone itself: The read ends 3 residues shy of where the CDR3 ends; the end is completed using the germline J gene. The chain has TRBV7-2 and TRBJ2-1, with D perhaps TRBD2 (6 bases). Germline V gene lookup returns CDR1 SGHTA and CDR2 FQGNSA. The CDR3 totals 14 residues. Trimming took 5 bases from V and 4 from J, leaving 12 bases between them. The covered CDR3 bases are TGTGCCAGCAGCCGGGACTCCAGTTACAATGAG. Translating it yields CASSRDSSYNE. The CDR3, in full, reads CASSRDSSYNEQFF.

As to this clone: The CDR3 end falls 3 residues outside the read, so it is completed with the germline J gene. The chain joins TRBV29-1 to TRBJ2-1, with TRBD2 identical over 12 bases. CDR3 size: 18 residues. With 6 bases clipped from V and 0 bases from J, the junction kept 12 bases outside the gene matches. CDR1 and CDR2 (germline): SQVTM, ANQGSEA. The CDR3 DNA, read in part, is TGCAGCGTCCGGGGACTAGCGGGCAGAAGGAGCTCCTACAATGAG. It specifies CSVRGLAGRRSSYNE. The CDR3 in full is CSVRGLAGRRSSYNEQFF.

A word on this clone: The read halts 3 residues ahead of the CDR3 end, with the missing end drawn from the germline J gene. The chain has TRBV7-3 and TRBJ2-1; TRBD2 agrees at 15 bases. Germline V gene data show CDR1 as SGHTA and CDR2 as FQGTGA. This CDR3 spans 15 amino acids. With V trimmed by 4 bases and J by 7 bases, 2 bases remained unmatched. The covered CDR3 bases are TGTGCCAGCAGCTGGACTAGCGGGAGGGAGAATGAG. Translated, it gives CASSWTSGRENE. The CDR3 in full is CASSWTSGRENEQFF.

A remark on this clone: The read gets to within 3 residues of the CDR3 end, and the germline J gene fills in the rest. The V gene is TRBV29-1, the J gene TRBJ1-1, with a tentative D call TRBD1 (5 bases). The CDR3 runs 11 residues. CDR1 is SQVTM, CDR2 ANQGSEA, per germline. The V and J ends lost 6 bases and 3 bases respectively, with 8 bases between them. Incomplete CDR3 DNA: TGCAGCGTGACAGCGCACACTGAA. Translating it yields CSVTAHTE. From start to end, the CDR3 is CSVTAHTEAFF.

As to this clone: The CDR3 is cut off 3 residues early in the read; its end comes from the germline J gene. The rearrangement joins TRBV11-2 to TRBJ1-1; D is uncertain. V lost 0 bases and J 2 bases, leaving 4 bases between the germline ends. This CDR3 comprises 13 residues. Germline loops: CDR1 SGHAT, CDR2 FQNNGV. The CDR3: CASSLDPNTEAFF. The sequenced part of the CDR3 DNA is TGTGCCAGCAGCTTAGATCCTAACACTGAA.

Worth noting for this clone: The observed sequence ends 3 residues before the CDR3 terminus, with the missing tail filled in from the germline J gene. This chain links TRBV7-8 with TRBJ2-6; TRBD1 might be the D (5 bases). Looked up from germline, CDR1 is SGHVS and CDR2 is FQNEAQ. The V gene lost 5 bases and the J gene lost 0 bases, with 14 bases spanning the gap. This CDR3 region has 17 residues. The CDR3 loop reads CASSRQLFFSGANVLTF. Partial CDR3 DNA: TGTGCCAGCAGCCGACAGCTCTTCTTCTCTGGGGCCAACGTC.